A single sample is the source of the 16 T cell receptor beta chains below, sequenced in a study of T cell repertoires in cytomegalovirus infection. No antigen has been identified for these receptors. TCRdb re-analysed the reads in MiXCR, keeping a single row per CDR3 protein. The repertoire holds around 900,000 distinct CDR3 sequences, with around 29% as singletons. The starting material was cultured CD8+ T cells from PBMCs, obtained from culture after CMV antigen stimulation. The receptors originated from a human donor in good health (CMV status not recorded). Some clones in this sample may be carry-over from other donors' samples.

J is TRBJ1-1 and V is TRBV5-6; D is perhaps TRBD1 (6 bases). The CDR3 is 15 amino acids. The germline gives CDR1 SGHDT, CDR2 YYEEEE. V was cut by 6 bases and J by 5 bases, with 20 bases left in between. CDR3 in DNA: TGTGCCAGCACGCTGGGGGGGGCCGTGCGTACTGAAGCTTTCTTT. This encodes CASTLGGAVRTEAFF.

This clonotype was counted at least ten times. CDR3 in amino acids: CASSQTPGQGSYNEQFF. As DNA, the CDR3 is TGTGCCAGCAGCCAAACACCGGGACAGGGTTCCTACAATGAGCAGTTCTTC. The J gene is TRBJ2-1, the V gene TRBV7-6; TRBD1 aligns across 9 bases. This CDR3 contains 17 residues. Losses at the gene ends were 5 bases for V and 1 base for J; bases not matched to a gene: 9. CDR1 and CDR2 (germline): SGHVS, FNYEAQ.

The V and J genes are TRBV7-8 and TRBJ2-7; 7 bases agree with TRBD1. From germline, CDR1 is SGHVS and CDR2 FQNEAQ. The CDR3 runs 14 residues. V lost 5 bases, J lost 5 bases, and 9 bases stayed unmatched. The CDR3 region is CASSPGKGANEQYV. The CDR3, as DNA: TGTGCCAGCAGCCCCGGAAAGGGGGCCAACGAGCAGTACGTC.

This clonotype appeared a few times. In DNA form, the CDR3 reads TGTGCCAGCAGTTACTTCGGGGGGGCGGACGGGGCCAACGTCCTGACTTTC. This encodes CASSYFGGADGANVLTF. The V gene is TRBV6-5, the J gene TRBJ2-6; TRBD2 matches at 8 bases. The ends lost 1 base at V and 4 bases at J; junction bases unmatched: 6. The CDR3 is 17 residues long. Germline CDR1 is MNHEY and CDR2 is SVGAGI.

The chain has TRBV13 and TRBJ2-1; a weak D match, TRBD1 (5 bases). Germline-derived CDR1 and CDR2 are PRHDT and FYEKMQ (reference sequence). The CDR3 extends over 13 amino acids. The V gene lost 7 bases and the J gene lost 5 bases, with 12 bases spanning the gap. CDR3 region: CASTDRKNNEQFF. The CDR3 coding sequence is TGTGCCAGCACCGACAGAAAAAACAATGAGCAGTTCTTC.

V usage is TRBV28 and J usage is TRBJ2-7; 7 bases fit TRBD1. The germline gives CDR1 MDHEN, CDR2 SYDVKM. The CDR3 has 14 residues. V lost 6 bases and J lost 6; bases outside the gene matches: 11. In DNA, the CDR3 is TGTGCCAGCAGCCCACGGGACAGCATTAGCGAGCAGTACGTC. This encodes CASSPRDSISEQYV.

This clonotype was observed a handful of times. This chain links TRBV7-8 with TRBJ1-4; perhaps TRBD1 as D (6 bases). The V end was cut by 6 bases, the J end by 4 bases, with 18 bases between. Germline lookup yields CDR1 SGHVS and CDR2 FQNEAQ. The CDR3 covers 16 residues. The CDR3 reads CASSTAGGGDNEKLFF. DNA of the CDR3: TGTGCCAGCAGTACCGCTGGGGGCGGAGATAATGAAAAACTGTTTTTT.

This clonotype turned up a few times. This rearrangement joins TRBV7-9 to TRBJ2-1; 9 bases are a match to TRBD2. The V and J ends lost 3 bases and 8 bases, in that order; junction bases with no gene match: 11. Germline loops: CDR1 SEHNR, CDR2 FQNEAQ (reference sequence). The CDR3 is made up of 16 amino acids. The CDR3 spells CASSFLPPAGGDEQFF. CDR3 coding DNA: TGTGCCAGCAGCTTCCTCCCTCCAGCGGGGGGTGATGAGCAGTTCTTC.

This clonotype was counted only a few times. The chain recombines TRBV6-1 with TRBJ2-1; D might be TRBD2 (5 bases). Per germline, CDR1 MNHNS and CDR2 SASEGT. The ends were cut back, 1 base at V and 7 bases at J, with 5 bases in the middle. CDR3 size: 12 residues. The CDR3 loop is CASSEGLNEQFF. In nucleotides, the CDR3 is TGTGCCAGCAGTGAAGGACTAAATGAGCAGTTCTTC.

About this clonotype: A much bigger clone sits one base away, suggesting this may be a read error. The chain links TRBV7-2 to TRBJ1-2; possibly TRBD1 for D (6 bases). From germline, CDR1 is SGHTA and CDR2 FQGNSA. The CDR3 length is 14 residues. The CDR3, as DNA: TGTGCCAGCCCCGGGCAGGGGCCAAACTATAGCTACACCTTC. It encodes CASPGQGPNYSYTF. The full variable domain, its missing parts supplied by reference TRBV7-2 and TRBJ1-2, is GAGVSQSPSNKVTEKGKDVELRCDPISGHTALYWYRQSLGQGLEFLIYFQGNSAPDKSGLPSDRFSAERTGGSVSTLTIQRTQQEDSAVYLCASPGQGPNYSYTFGSGTRLTVV.

In its sample, this clonotype was seen a few times. At one end, the junction sequence differs from germline, possibly due to a read error. The J gene is TRBJ2-7, the V gene TRBV7-6, with TRBD1 as a possible D gene (5 bases). The CDR3 totals 13 residues. The germline V gene encodes CDR1 SGHVS and CDR2 FNYEAQ. In nucleotides, the CDR3 is TGTGCTAGCAGCCCTCCTGACAGTTACGAGCAGTACTTC. Translated, it gives CASSPPDSYEQYF.

In DNA, the CDR3 is TGCAGTGCTTTTCCACCGGAGAGAGCCGGGGAGCTGTTTTTT. This gives the protein CSAFPPERAGELFF. The chain uses TRBV20-1 and TRBJ2-2; D gene uncertain. The CDR3 length is 14 residues. Germline V CDR1 and CDR2: DFQATT, SNEGSKA (reference sequence). Trimming took off 5 bases at V and 6 bases at J, with 16 bases between the two ends.

This clonotype was detected only a few times. This rearrangement joins TRBV7-9 to TRBJ1-5; D gene unclear. Germline V gene lookup returns CDR1 SEHNR and CDR2 FQNEAQ (reference sequence). CDR3 length equals 14 residues. Trimming took off 0 bases at V and 7 bases at J, with 10 bases between the two ends. The CDR3 DNA is TGTGCCAGCAGCTTAGCCGGTGGGAAGCAGCCCCAGCATTTT. Translated: CASSLAGGKQPQHF.

The rearrangement joins TRBV7-2 to TRBJ2-1; 10 bases match TRBD2. The J segment lost 14 bases and the V segment lost 3 bases, leaving 13 bases of the junction unmatched. Germline assignment: CDR1 SGHTA and CDR2 FQGNSA. The CDR3 has 15 amino acids. The CDR3 here is CASSFLAGDPLGKFF. The DNA for the CDR3 is TGTGCCAGCAGCTTTCTAGCGGGGGATCCCCTTGGGAAGTTCTTC. Full variable domain (rest looked up from reference TRBV7-2 and TRBJ2-1): GAGVSQSPSNKVTEKGKDVELRCDPISGHTALYWYRQSLGQGLEFLIYFQGNSAPDKSGLPSDRFSAERTGGSVSTLTIQRTQQEDSAVYLCASSFLAGDPLGKFFGPGTRLTVL.

The chain is built from TRBV9 and TRBJ2-5, with D possibly matching TRBD2 (7 bases). CDR1 is SGDLS, CDR2 YYNGEE, per germline. The CDR3 has 13 amino acids. V was trimmed by 7 bases and J by 5 bases, leaving 15 bases between them. CDR3 amino acids: CASGGGGSETQYF. Written as DNA, the CDR3 is TGTGCCAGCGGGGGGGGGGGCAGTGAGACCCAGTACTTC. Combining the CDR3 with reference TRBV9 and TRBJ2-5 gives the whole variable domain DSGVTQTPKHLITATGQRVTLRCSPRSGDLSVYWYQQSLDQGLQFLIQYYNGEERAKGNILERFSAQQFPDLHSELNLSSLELGDSALYFCASGGGGSETQYFGPGTRLLVL.

This clonotype has a single count. Relative to the germline gene, one junction end is altered; a read error may explain this. The chain employs TRBV29-1 and TRBJ2-6; perhaps TRBD1 as D (6 bases). Germline CDR1 and CDR2: SQVTM and ANQGSEA. The CDR3 has 15 amino acids. The chain's CDR3 is CSVEKQGSRANVLTF. The DNA of the CDR3 is TGCAGCGTTGAGAAACAGGGCTCTAGGGCCAACGTCCTGACTTTC.